These 4 T cell receptor beta chains originate from one sample sequenced in a study of shared clonotypes between healthy human individuals. Produced via immunoSEQ multiplex PCR; TCRdb's table is partial and in-frame only. The sample consists of approximately 2,300,000 clones, around 93% of them appearing once. The specimen sequenced was naive CD4+ T cells from PBMCs. Subset indicated: CD45RA+ positively selected. The receptor source for this set is a man younger than 35 in good health. Some clones in this sample may be carry-over from other donors' samples.

The chain carries TRBV7-2 and TRBJ1-1; D is unclear. The V end lost 3 bases, the J end lost 0 bases, and 11 bases lay between the germline ends. The V gene's germline CDR1 is SGHTA and CDR2 FQGNSA. This CDR3 has 15 residues. The CDR3 DNA sequence: TGTGCCAGCAGCTTCTACCCGGGAGTGAACACTGAAGCTTTCTTT. This encodes CASSFYPGVNTEAFF.

Only a few counts were recorded for this clone. The rearrangement links TRBV11-1 to TRBJ1-4; D remains ambiguous. The CDR3 has 15 amino acids. Per the germline V gene, CDR1 is SGHAT and CDR2 is FQDESV (reference sequence). Trimming shortened V by 5 bases and J by 8 bases, and 18 bases separated the two germline ends. This CDR3 is CASSAQQGREEKLFF. CDR3 sequence (DNA): TGTGCCAGCAGCGCCCAACAAGGAAGAGAAGAAAAACTGTTTTTT.

The chain recombines TRBV28 with TRBJ1-1; TRBD1 agrees at 9 bases. CDR3 size: 15 residues. Germline CDR1 reads MDHEN; CDR2 reads SYDVKM. After removal of 5 bases from V and 6 bases from J, the junction contained 10 bases not matched to a gene. The CDR3 sequence: CASSTPGQGPPEAFF. The CDR3 DNA reads TGTGCCAGCAGTACCCCCGGACAGGGGCCCCCTGAAGCTTTCTTT.

There are a few counts of this clone. The chain employs TRBV6-1 and TRBJ2-7; TRBD2 might be the D (5 bases). Germline V gene sequence: CDR1 MNHNS, CDR2 SASEGT. V lost 7 bases and J 5 bases, leaving 15 bases between the germline ends. This CDR3 spans 13 amino acids. This CDR3 reads CASIPPGLNEQYF. For the CDR3, the DNA is TGTGCCAGCATCCCTCCCGGACTGAACGAGCAGTACTTC.